This TCR beta chain was sequenced during a study of cytomegalovirus exposure and HLA in healthy donors. CDR1 MNHEY and CDR2 SMNVEV come from the germline V gene (reference sequence). Germline trimming cut 6 bases from V and 8 bases from J; bases unmatched to any gene: 5. CDR3 length equals 13 residues. Broader study findings: The majority of CMV-associated TCR beta chains were reported as apparently HLA-restricted in a later analysis.

The PCR ran on 60 Vbeta and 13 Jbeta primers. Generated by immunoSEQ multiplex PCR, the TCRdb table keeps only in-frame clones and is missing some. The table includes around 67,000 clones, 75% to 85% detected once. Remarks on this clone: Its antigen is undetermined.

The chain joins TRBV27 to TRBJ2-1; 9 bases are a match to TRBD2. The sample comprised PBMCs. This sequence was found in a man aged 18 to 30 in good health and CMV-seropositive. The CDR3 coding sequence is TGTGCCAGCAGCCCGGGACTAGCCTATGAGCAGTTCTTC. Encoded protein: CASSPGLAYEQFF.